These 19 T cell receptor beta chains share one sample of origin, sequenced in a study of blood T cell repertoires in COVID-19. TCRdb's copy holds only in-frame clones and misses some; the assay was immunoSEQ multiplex PCR. Seen here are about 170,000 clones, almost 85% observed once, and the top ten hold 22%. The sequencing input was peripheral blood. These receptor sequences come from a woman older than 75 with acute or convalescent COVID-19.

The gene calls are TRBV5-1 and TRBJ1-1, with TRBD1 as a possible D gene (6 bases). CDR1 is SGHRS and CDR2 is YFSETQ in the germline V gene. Deletions cut 4 bases from V and 3 bases from J, with 10 bases between. The CDR3 runs 13 residues. CDR3 DNA: TGCGCCAGCAGCCTGACAGGAGACACTGAAGCTTTCTTT. Its protein is CASSLTGDTEAFF.

V usage is TRBV10-3 and J usage is TRBJ2-2; 11 nucleotides align to TRBD1. From germline, CDR1 is ENHRY and CDR2 SYGVKD. Losses at the gene ends were 6 bases for V and 5 bases for J; bases not matched to a gene: 2. This CDR3 has 14 amino acids. The CDR3 is CAIRGTGGTGELFF. The CDR3 coding sequence is TGTGCCATCAGGGGGACAGGGGGTACCGGGGAGCTGTTTTTT.

The V and J genes are TRBV19 and TRBJ2-3; 16 nucleotides align to TRBD2. Germline CDR1 and CDR2: LNHDA and SQIVND (reference sequence). The CDR3 sequence is 18 residues long. The V and J ends lost 4 bases and 3 bases, in that order; junction bases with no gene match: 7. The CDR3 loop reads CASSTGTSGRASTDTQYF. As DNA, the CDR3 is TGTGCCAGTAGTACGGGGACTAGCGGGAGGGCCTCGACAGATACGCAGTATTTT.

The table lists this clone with a count of one. The chain is built from TRBV27 and TRBJ2-7; 10 bases match TRBD2. The germline V gene has CDR1 MNHEY and CDR2 SMNVEV (reference sequence). The junction had 13 bases not matched to a gene; V was cut back by 8 bases and J by 3 bases. The CDR3 has 16 residues. As DNA, the CDR3 is TGTGCCAGCGGAACCGATAGCGGGAGGTTTATCTACGAGCAGTACTTC. It codes for CASGTDSGRFIYEQYF.

The chain couples TRBV5-1 to TRBJ2-1; TRBD1 agrees at 7 bases. Losses at the gene ends were 3 bases for V and 2 bases for J; bases not matched to a gene: 5. The CDR3 covers 15 residues. Germline lookup yields CDR1 SGHRS and CDR2 YFSETQ. CDR3 loop: CASSSEGGPYNEQFF. Written as DNA, the CDR3 is TGCGCCAGCAGCTCGGAAGGGGGCCCCTACAATGAGCAGTTCTTC. The variable domain in full, with the rest retrieved from reference TRBV5-1 and TRBJ2-1, is KAGVTQTPRYLIKTRGQQVTLSCSPISGHRSVSWYQQTPGQGLQFLFEYFSETQRNKGNFPGRFSGRQFSNSRSEMNVSTLELGDSALYLCASSSEGGPYNEQFFGPGTRLTVL.

J is TRBJ1-5 and V is TRBV19; 7 positions agree with TRBD1. The V gene end was trimmed by 6 bases and the J gene end by 9 bases; junction bases not matched to a gene: 8. CDR1 and CDR2 (germline): LNHDA, SQIVND (reference sequence). The CDR3 length is 13 residues. The CDR3, as DNA: TGTGCCAGTAGCATATTACAGGGGCTGCCCCAGCATTTT. It codes for CASSILQGLPQHF.

This clone was detected a few times. The CDR3 is CASSPEGDTQYF. CDR3 nucleotides: TGTGCCAGCTCACCGGAGGGAGATACGCAGTATTTT. V gene TRBV18 combines with J gene TRBJ2-3; TRBD2 might be the D (6 bases). The germline V and J ends were trimmed by 3 bases and 5 bases, with 6 bases remaining between them. CDR1 and CDR2 (germline): KGHSH, LQKENI. The CDR3 extends over 12 amino acids. Variable domain in full (rest from reference TRBV18 and TRBJ2-3): NAGVMQNPRHLVRRRGQEARLRCSPMKGHSHVYWYRQLPEEGLKFMVYLQKENIIDESGMPKERFSAEFPKEGPSILRIQQVVRGDSAAYFCASSPEGDTQYFGPGTRLTVL.

This rearrangement joins TRBV7-2 to TRBJ2-5; TRBD1 matches at 9 bases. Trimming took 5 bases from V and 4 from J; bases not matched to a gene: 5. Germline V gene sequence: CDR1 SGHTA, CDR2 FQGNSA. The CDR3 extends over 14 amino acids. CDR3 nucleotide sequence: TGTGCCAGCAGCATATACAGGGGGCGAGAGACCCAGTACTTC. Protein sequence: CASSIYRGRETQYF.

The genes are TRBV2 and TRBJ1-2, with D unresolved. Between the trimmed V and J ends, which lost 4 bases and 5 bases, there was a span of 17 bases. CDR1 is SNHLY, CDR2 FYNNEI, per germline. The CDR3 is made up of 15 amino acids. DNA for the CDR3: TGTGCCAGCAGTGGACCGGCGGTAGCCCGGTATGGCTACACCTTC. It translates to CASSGPAVARYGYTF.

This clone was detected only once. The J gene is TRBJ1-3, the V gene TRBV2; 7 bases align to TRBD1. Germline CDR1 and CDR2: SNHLY and FYNNEI. Losses at the gene ends were 5 bases for V and 1 base for J; bases not matched to a gene: 5. This CDR3 is built from 15 residues. The CDR3 DNA follows: TGTGCCAGCAGTTCCGGGACAGCATCTGGAAACACCATATATTTT. Residues: CASSSGTASGNTIYF.

This chain's CDR3 is CASSPTGAHGYTF. The CDR3, as DNA: TGCGCCAGCAGTCCGACAGGGGCCCATGGCTACACCTTC. This chain joins TRBV4-1 and TRBJ1-2; 8 nucleotides match TRBD1. The CDR3 is made up of 13 amino acids. Germline V gives CDR1 MGHRA, CDR2 YSYEKL. V shed 6 bases and J 6 bases; nucleotides not matched to a gene: 6.

This chain uses TRBV28 with TRBJ2-7; the D gene is possibly TRBD2 (7 bases). With 5 bases removed from V and 5 bases from J, the gap between germline ends came to 19 bases. Germline lookup yields CDR1 MDHEN and CDR2 SYDVKM. The CDR3 length is 15 residues. This CDR3 is CASSDPRGAADEQYF. CDR3 sequence (DNA): TGTGCCAGCAGTGACCCTCGGGGGGCAGCCGACGAGCAGTACTTC.

This chain links TRBV6-5 with TRBJ1-1; 9 bases map to TRBD1. J lost 2 bases, V lost 8 bases, and 6 bases had no gene match. CDR3 length equals 14 residues. The germline gives CDR1 MNHEY, CDR2 SVGAGI. CDR3 in DNA: TGTGCCAGCGGATGGACAGGGGTTAACACTGAAGCTTTCTTT. Its protein is CASGWTGVNTEAFF.

The CDR3 loop is CASSLSGRGDNEQFF. The CDR3 coding sequence is TGTGCCAGCAGTTTAAGCGGGAGGGGCGACAATGAGCAGTTCTTC. The rearrangement uses TRBV28 and TRBJ2-1; 10 nucleotides agree with TRBD2. The CDR3 totals 15 residues. After removal of 2 bases from V and 5 bases from J, the junction contained 3 bases not matched to a gene. Germline-derived CDR1 and CDR2 are MDHEN and SYDVKM.

The rearrangement links TRBV18 to TRBJ1-1; D is perhaps TRBD1 (5 bases). Trimming left V 3 bases short and J 0 bases short, with 17 bases between. There are 17 residues in the CDR3. Germline CDR1 is KGHSH and CDR2 is LQKENI. CDR3 amino acids: CASSPGTPQGVNTEAFF. CDR3 DNA sequence: TGTGCCAGCTCACCCGGGACTCCTCAGGGCGTGAACACTGAAGCTTTCTTT.

The chain links TRBV7-2 to TRBJ1-3; perhaps TRBD1 as D (6 bases). The CDR3 loop spans 15 amino acids. V shed 6 bases and J shed 0 bases, with 12 bases lying between them. Per the germline V gene, CDR1 is SGHTA and CDR2 is FQGNSA. CDR3 region: CASRDQQGSGNTIYF. CDR3 sequence (DNA): TGTGCCAGCAGAGACCAACAGGGCTCTGGAAACACCATATATTTT.

The genes are TRBV18 and TRBJ2-7, with TRBD1 identical over 7 bases. The J segment lost 3 bases and the V segment lost 5 bases, leaving 4 bases of the junction unmatched. CDR3 length: 13 residues. The germline V gene encodes CDR1 KGHSH and CDR2 LQKENI. The CDR3 nucleotides read TGTGCCAGCTCAGTGGACAGGTACTACGAGCAGTACTTC. This encodes CASSVDRYYEQYF.

This sequence joins TRBV10-3 and TRBJ2-7, with 9 positions matching TRBD1. This CDR3 has 14 residues. Germline values: CDR1 ENHRY, CDR2 SYGVKD. V trimming: 4 bases; J trimming: 5 bases; junction bases outside the gene matches: 6. The CDR3 spells CAISGRDRENEQYF. CDR3 nucleotides: TGTGCCATCAGTGGCCGGGACAGGGAAAACGAGCAGTACTTC.

A note on this clone: One end of the junction does not line up with germline, which may come from a read error. At the DNA level, this CDR3 is encoded by other sequences in the same sample as well. V gene TRBV29-1 combines with J gene TRBJ1-1; D is ambiguous. Germline lookup yields CDR1 SQVTM and CDR2 ANQGSEA. The CDR3 consists of 12 residues. The DNA of the CDR3 is TGCAGCGTTCGGAGTTGGAACACTGAGGCTTTCTTT. Translated: CSVRSWNTEAFF. Variable domain in full (rest from reference TRBV29-1 and TRBJ1-1): SAVISQKPSRDICQRGTSLTIQCQVDSQVTMMFWYRQQPGQSLTLIATANQGSEATYESGFVIDKFPISRPNLTFSTLTVSNMSPEDSSIYLCSVRSWNTEAFFGQGTRLTVV.